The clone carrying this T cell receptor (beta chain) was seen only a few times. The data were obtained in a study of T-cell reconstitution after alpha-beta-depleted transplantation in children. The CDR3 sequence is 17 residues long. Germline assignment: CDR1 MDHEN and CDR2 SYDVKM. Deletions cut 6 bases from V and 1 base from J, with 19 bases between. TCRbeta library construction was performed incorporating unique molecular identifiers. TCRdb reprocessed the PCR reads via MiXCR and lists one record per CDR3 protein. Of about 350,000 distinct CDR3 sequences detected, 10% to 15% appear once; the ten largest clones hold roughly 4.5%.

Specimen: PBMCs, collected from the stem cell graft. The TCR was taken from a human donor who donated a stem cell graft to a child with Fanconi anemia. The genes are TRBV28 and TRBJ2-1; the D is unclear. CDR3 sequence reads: CASSSPPGSRSYNEQFF. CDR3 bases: TGTGCCAGCAGCTCCCCACCGGGCAGCCGATCCTACAATGAGCAGTTCTTC.